This T cell receptor (beta chain) was obtained from a study of blood T cell repertoires in COVID-19. Study information: The United States, Italy and Spain were the sources of the acute and convalescent COVID-19 samples. PBMCs, B-cell-depleted T cells, or T cells were the source of the cDNA or gDNA that made up the material.

Germline V CDR1 and CDR2: SGHKS, YYEKEE (reference sequence). J gave up 1 base and V 4 bases, and 5 bases lay outside the gene matches. CDR3 length equals 16 residues. In the authors' workflow: Nucleated cell counts were estimated from reference gene primer amplification. Sequencing was performed with immunoSEQ multiplex PCR; in TCRdb, only in-frame clones are kept and a portion is missing. V, J and clone size are taken as reported in that table, and D and trimming were inferred from the DNA itself. Altogether about 190,000 clones are present, over 70% being singletons, with the ten largest covering less than 7%.

Sequencing was carried out using peripheral blood. The chain couples TRBV5-5 to TRBJ2-2; TRBD2 matches 9 bases. The sequence came from a man between 60 and 75 years old with acute or convalescent COVID-19. For the CDR3, the DNA is TGTGCCAGCAGCGGGCAACTAGCGGGGAACACCGGGGAGCTGTTTTTT. Amino acids: CASSGQLAGNTGELFF.